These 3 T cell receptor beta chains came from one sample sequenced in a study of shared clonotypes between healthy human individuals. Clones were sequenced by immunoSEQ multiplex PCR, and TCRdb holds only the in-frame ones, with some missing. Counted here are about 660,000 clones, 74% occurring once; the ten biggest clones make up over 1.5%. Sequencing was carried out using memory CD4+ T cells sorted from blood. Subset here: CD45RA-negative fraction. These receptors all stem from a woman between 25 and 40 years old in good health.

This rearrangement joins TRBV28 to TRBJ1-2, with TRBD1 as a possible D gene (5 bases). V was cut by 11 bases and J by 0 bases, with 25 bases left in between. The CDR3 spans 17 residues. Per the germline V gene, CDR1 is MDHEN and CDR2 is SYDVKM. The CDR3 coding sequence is TGTGCCTGGGGGGGATACGCAACACCAGACACTAACTATGGCTACACCTTC. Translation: CAWGGYATPDTNYGYTF.

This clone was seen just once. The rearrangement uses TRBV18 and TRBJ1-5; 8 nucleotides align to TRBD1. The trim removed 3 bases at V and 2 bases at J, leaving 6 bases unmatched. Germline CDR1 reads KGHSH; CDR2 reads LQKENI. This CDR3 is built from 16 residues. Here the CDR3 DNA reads TGTGCCAGCTCACCCCAGGGGGCTTCGGGCAATCAGCCCCAGCATTTT. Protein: CASSPQGASGNQPQHF.

CDR3 sequence: CASILQGNTEAFF. CDR3 nucleotides: TGCGCCAGCATCCTACAGGGGAATACTGAAGCTTTCTTT. This sequence joins TRBV10-2 and TRBJ1-1; 7 bases fit TRBD1. Trimming at V came to 7 bases and at J to 5 bases, leaving 7 bases not matched to a gene. Germline V gene sequence: CDR1 WSHSY, CDR2 SAAADI. The CDR3 runs to 13 residues.